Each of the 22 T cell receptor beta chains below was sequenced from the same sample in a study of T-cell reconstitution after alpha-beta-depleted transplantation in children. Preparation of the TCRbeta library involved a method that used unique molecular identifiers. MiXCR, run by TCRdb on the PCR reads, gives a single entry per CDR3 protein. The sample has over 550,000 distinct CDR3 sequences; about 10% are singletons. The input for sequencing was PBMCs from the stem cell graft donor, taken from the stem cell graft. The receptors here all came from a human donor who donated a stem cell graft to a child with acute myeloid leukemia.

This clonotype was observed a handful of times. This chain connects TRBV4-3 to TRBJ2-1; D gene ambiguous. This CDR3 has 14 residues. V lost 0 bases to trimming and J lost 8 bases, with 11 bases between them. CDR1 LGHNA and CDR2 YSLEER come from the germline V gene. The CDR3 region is CASSQDRIWDEQFF. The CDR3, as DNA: TGCGCCAGCAGCCAAGATAGAATCTGGGATGAGCAGTTCTTC.

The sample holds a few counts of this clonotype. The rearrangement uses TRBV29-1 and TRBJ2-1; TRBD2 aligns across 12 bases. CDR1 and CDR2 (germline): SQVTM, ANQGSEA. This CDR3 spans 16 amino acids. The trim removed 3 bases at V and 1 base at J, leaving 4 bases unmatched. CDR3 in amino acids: CSVDETSGSSYNEQFF. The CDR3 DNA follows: TGCAGCGTTGACGAGACTAGCGGGAGTTCCTACAATGAGCAGTTCTTC.

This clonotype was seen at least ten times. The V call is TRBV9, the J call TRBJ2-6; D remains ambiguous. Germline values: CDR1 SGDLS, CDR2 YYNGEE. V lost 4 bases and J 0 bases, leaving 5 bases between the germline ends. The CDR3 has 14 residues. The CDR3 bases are TGTGCCAGCAGCACATACTCTGGGGCCAACGTCCTGACTTTC. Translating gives CASSTYSGANVLTF.

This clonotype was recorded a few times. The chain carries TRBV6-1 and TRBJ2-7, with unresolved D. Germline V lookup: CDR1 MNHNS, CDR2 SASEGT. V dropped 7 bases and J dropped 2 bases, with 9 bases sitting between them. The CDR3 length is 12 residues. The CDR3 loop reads CASNRLTYEQYF. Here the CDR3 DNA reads TGTGCCAGCAACCGTCTTACCTACGAGCAGTACTTC.

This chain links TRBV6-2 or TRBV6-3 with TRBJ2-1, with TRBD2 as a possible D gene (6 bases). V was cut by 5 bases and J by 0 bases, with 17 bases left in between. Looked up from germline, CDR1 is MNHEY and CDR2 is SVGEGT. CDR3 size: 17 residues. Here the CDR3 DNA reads TGTGCCAGCAGTCGACTGCGGGAACAGAGCTCCTACAATGAGCAGTTCTTC. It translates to CASSRLREQSSYNEQFF.

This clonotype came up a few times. This CDR3 reads CASSYSPGTSANTGELFF. The CDR3 nucleotides read TGTGCCAGCAGTTACTCGCCAGGGACTAGCGCCAACACCGGGGAGCTGTTTTTT. The genes are TRBV6-2 or TRBV6-3 and TRBJ2-2, with TRBD2 matching over 10 bases. Germline lookup yields CDR1 MNHEY and CDR2 SVGEGT. J lost 2 bases, V lost 0 bases, and 6 bases had no gene match. The CDR3 totals 18 residues.

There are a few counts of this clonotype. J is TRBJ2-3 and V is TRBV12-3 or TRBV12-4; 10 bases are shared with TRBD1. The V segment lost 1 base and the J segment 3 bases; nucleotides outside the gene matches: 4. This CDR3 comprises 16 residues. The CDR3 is CASSLGQGAGTDTQYF. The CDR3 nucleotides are TGTGCCAGCAGTTTAGGACAGGGGGCAGGGACAGATACGCAGTATTTT.

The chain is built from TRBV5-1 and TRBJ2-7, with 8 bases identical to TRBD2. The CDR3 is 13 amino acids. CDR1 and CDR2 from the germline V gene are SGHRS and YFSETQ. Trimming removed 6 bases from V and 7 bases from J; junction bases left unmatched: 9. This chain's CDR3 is CASTAGGPGEQYF. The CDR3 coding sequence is TGCGCCAGCACTGCGGGAGGCCCGGGGGAGCAGTACTTC. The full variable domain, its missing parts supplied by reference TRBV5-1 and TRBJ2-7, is KAGVTQTPRYLIKTRGQQVTLSCSPISGHRSVSWYQQTPGQGLQFLFEYFSETQRNKGNFPGRFSGRQFSNSRSEMNVSTLELGDSALYLCASTAGGPGEQYFGPGTRLTVT.

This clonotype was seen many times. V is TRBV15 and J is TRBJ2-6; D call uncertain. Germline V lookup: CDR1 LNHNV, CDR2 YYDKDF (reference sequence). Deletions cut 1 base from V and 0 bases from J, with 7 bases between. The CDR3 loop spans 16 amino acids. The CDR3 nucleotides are TGTGCCACCAGCAGAGCGAGTCACTCTGGGGCCAACGTCCTGACTTTC. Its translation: CATSRASHSGANVLTF.

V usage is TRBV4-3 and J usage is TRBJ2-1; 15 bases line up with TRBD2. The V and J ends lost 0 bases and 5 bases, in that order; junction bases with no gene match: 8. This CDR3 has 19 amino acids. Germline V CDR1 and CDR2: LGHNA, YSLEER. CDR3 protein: CASSQERTSGRAGDNEQFF. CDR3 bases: TGCGCCAGCAGCCAAGAAAGGACTAGCGGGAGGGCCGGCGACAATGAGCAGTTCTTC.

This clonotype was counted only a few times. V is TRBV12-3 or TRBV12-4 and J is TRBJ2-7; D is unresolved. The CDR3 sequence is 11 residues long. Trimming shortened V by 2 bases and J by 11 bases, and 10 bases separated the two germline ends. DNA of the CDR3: TGTGCCAGCAGTTTACAAGGGCACAAGTACTTC. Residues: CASSLQGHKYF.

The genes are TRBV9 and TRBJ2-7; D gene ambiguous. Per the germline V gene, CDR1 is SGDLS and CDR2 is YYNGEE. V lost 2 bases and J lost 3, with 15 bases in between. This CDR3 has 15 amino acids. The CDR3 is CASSVSATAYYEQYF. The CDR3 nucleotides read TGTGCCAGCAGCGTTTCAGCTACCGCATACTACGAGCAGTACTTC.

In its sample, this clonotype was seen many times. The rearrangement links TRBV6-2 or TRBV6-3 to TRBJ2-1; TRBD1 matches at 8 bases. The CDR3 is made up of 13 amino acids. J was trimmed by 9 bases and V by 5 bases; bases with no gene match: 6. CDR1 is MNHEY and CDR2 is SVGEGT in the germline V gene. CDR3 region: CASSGQGRGEQFF. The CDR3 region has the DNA TGTGCCAGCAGTGGACAGGGAAGGGGTGAGCAGTTCTTC.

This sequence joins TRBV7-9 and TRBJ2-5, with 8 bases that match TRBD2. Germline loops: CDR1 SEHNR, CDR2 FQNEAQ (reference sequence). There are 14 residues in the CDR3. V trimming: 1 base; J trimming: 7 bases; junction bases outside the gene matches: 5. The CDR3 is CASSLESRGGTQYF. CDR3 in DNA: TGTGCCAGCAGCTTAGAGTCCCGGGGGGGGACCCAGTACTTC.

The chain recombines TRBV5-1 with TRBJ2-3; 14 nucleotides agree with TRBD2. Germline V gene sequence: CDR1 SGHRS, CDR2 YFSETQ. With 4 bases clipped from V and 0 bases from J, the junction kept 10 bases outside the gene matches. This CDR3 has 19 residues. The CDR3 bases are TGCGCCAGCAGCGGCGGACTAGCGGGAGGTCGTCCTAGCACAGATACGCAGTATTTT. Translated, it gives CASSGGLAGGRPSTDTQYF.

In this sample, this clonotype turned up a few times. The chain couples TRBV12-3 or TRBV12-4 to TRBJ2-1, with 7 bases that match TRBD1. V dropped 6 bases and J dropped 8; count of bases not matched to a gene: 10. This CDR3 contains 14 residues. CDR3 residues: CASRVETGLHEQFF. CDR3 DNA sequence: TGTGCCAGCAGGGTGGAGACAGGGTTGCATGAGCAGTTCTTC.

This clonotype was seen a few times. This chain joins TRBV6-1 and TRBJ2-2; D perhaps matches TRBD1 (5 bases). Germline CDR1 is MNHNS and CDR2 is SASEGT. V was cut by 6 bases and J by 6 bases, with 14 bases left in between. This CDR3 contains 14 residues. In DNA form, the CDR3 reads TGTGCCAGCAGGCCTCAGGGTTCGGCCGGGGAGCTGTTTTTT. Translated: CASRPQGSAGELFF.

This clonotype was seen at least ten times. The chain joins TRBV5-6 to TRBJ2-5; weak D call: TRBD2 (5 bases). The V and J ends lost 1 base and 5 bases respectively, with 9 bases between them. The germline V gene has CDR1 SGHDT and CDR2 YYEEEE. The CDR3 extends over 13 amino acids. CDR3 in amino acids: CASSLIRGETQYF. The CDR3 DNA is TGTGCCAGCAGCTTGATAAGAGGGGAGACCCAGTACTTC.

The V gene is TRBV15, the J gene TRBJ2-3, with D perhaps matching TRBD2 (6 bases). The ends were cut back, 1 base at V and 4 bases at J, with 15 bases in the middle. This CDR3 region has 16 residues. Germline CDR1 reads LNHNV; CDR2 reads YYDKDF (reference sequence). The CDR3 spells CATSRVIGGVADTQYF. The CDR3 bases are TGTGCCACCAGCAGAGTTATCGGGGGAGTCGCAGATACGCAGTATTTT.

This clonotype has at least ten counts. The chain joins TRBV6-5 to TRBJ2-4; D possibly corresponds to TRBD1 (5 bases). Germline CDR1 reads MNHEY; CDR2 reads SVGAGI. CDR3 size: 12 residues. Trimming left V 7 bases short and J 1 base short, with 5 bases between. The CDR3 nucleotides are TGTGCCAGCAAGGGGGCCAAAAACATTCAGTACTTC. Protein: CASKGAKNIQYF.

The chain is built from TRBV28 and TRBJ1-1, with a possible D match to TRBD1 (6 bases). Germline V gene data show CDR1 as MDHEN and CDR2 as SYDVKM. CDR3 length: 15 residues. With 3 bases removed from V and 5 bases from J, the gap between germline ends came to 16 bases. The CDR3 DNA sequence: TGTGCCAGCAGTTTTTGGGGGGGCGACGGGACTGAAGCTTTCTTT. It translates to CASSFWGGDGTEAFF.

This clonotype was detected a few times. The DNA of the CDR3 is TGCGCCAGCAGTGAGTCCACAGGGATCACTGAAGCTTTCTTT. This encodes CASSESTGITEAFF. This chain connects TRBV10-1 to TRBJ1-1; D is perhaps TRBD1 (6 bases). Germline assignment: CDR1 WNHNN and CDR2 SYGVQD (reference sequence). With 0 bases removed from V and 4 bases from J, the gap between germline ends came to 9 bases. The CDR3 has 14 residues.